This is a list of T cell receptor beta chains from one sample in a study of glioma-infiltrating T cells after dendritic cell vaccination. The method was immunoSEQ multiplex PCR; TCRdb's version includes in-frame clones alone and lacks a portion of them. This table holds tens of thousands of clones, around 90% found once. The sequenced sample was blood, obtained before dendritic cell vaccination. Receptor source: a human donor with glioblastoma. CDR3s include the opening cysteine and the closing phenylalanine or tryptophan. D genes are given only for firm matches. Size is stated for part of the rows, as once, few or many counts, or as a class when the clone is expanded.

clone size	V gene	D gene	J gene	CDR3 DNA	CDR3 protein
.	TRBV7-8	TRBD2	TRBJ2-3	TGTGCCAGCAGCTTAGGCCCAGCGGGAACCAATCTCCTCACGGAATTT	CASSLGPAGTNLLTEF
.	TRBV2	.	TRBJ2-7	TGTGCCAGCAGTCCGGGACAAAACTTGTCCTACGAGCAGTACTTC	CASSPGQNLSYEQYF
.	TRBV27	TRBD1	TRBJ1-1	TGTGCCACCAGTCCAGGGGGCGCGCACACTGAAGCTTTCTTT	CATSPGGAHTEAFF
.	TRBV19	TRBD2	TRBJ2-5	TGTGCCAGTAGTGAGCCGGGACTAGCGGGACGTGAGACCCAGTACTTC	CASSEPGLAGRETQYF
.	TRBV6-1	TRBD1	TRBJ2-7	TGTGCCAGCAGTGACGACACCAGGGGGAATAGTTACGAGCAGTACTTC	CASSDDTRGNSYEQYF
.	TRBV2	.	TRBJ1-1	TGTGCCAGCAGGCCGACTAGGAACACTGAAGCTTTCTTT	CASRPTRNTEAFF
.	TRBV18	.	TRBJ1-1	TGTGCCAGCTCACCTGACGGGGGGGTCACTGCTTTCTTT	CASSPDGGVTAFF
.	TRBV11-3	.	TRBJ1-1	TGTGCCAGCAGCTCCGGCAGGGCCGATGAAGCTTTCTTT	CASSSGRADEAFF
.	TRBV7-9	.	TRBJ2-2	TGTGCCAGCAGCTTACTGAACACCGGGGAGCTGTTTTTT	CASSLLNTGELFF
.	TRBV4-2	.	TRBJ1-6	TGTGCCAGCAGCCAAGATCTAGGGGGTAGCAGCTCACCCCTCCACTTT	CASSQDLGGSSSPLHF
.	TRBV6-1	.	TRBJ1-5	TGTGCCAGCAGTGTAGAAGTTTTATGGCAGCCCCAGCATTTT	CASSVEVLWQPQHF
.	TRBV18	.	TRBJ1-2	TGTGCCAGCTCACTGGCCCGTACGGAGTATGGCTACACCTTC	CASSLARTEYGYTF
.	TRBV11-3	.	TRBJ2-1	TGTGCCAGCAGCTTGGCTCCAGGGTCCTACAATGAGCAGTTCTTC	CASSLAPGSYNEQFF
.	TRBV2	TRBD1	TRBJ1-2	TGTGCCAGCAGTGAGGAACAGGGGGATGGCTACACCTTC	CASSEEQGDGYTF
.	TRBV5-4	.	TRBJ1-1	TGTGCCAGCAGCTTGAGGGAGACGAACACTGAAGCTTTCTTT	CASSLRETNTEAFF
.	TRBV27	TRBD1	TRBJ1-2	TGTGCCAGCAGTCTAACAGGGGGCGCTGGCTACACCTTC	CASSLTGGAGYTF
once	TRBV19	TRBD2	TRBJ2-1	TGTGCCAGTAGTCCGGGACTAGCGGGGGGGAGCTCCTACAATGAGCAGTTCTTC	CASSPGLAGGSSYNEQFF
.	TRBV30	TRBD2	TRBJ2-1	TGTGCCTGGAGTGCGCAACTAGCGGGGGTCCGGGAGCAGTTCTTC	CAWSAQLAGVREQFF
once	TRBV6-5	TRBD1	TRBJ2-7	TGTGCCAGCAGTTACGGACAGGGGCCAACCTACGAGCAGTACTTC	CASSYGQGPTYEQYF
.	TRBV6-1	.	TRBJ1-2	TGTGCCAGCAGTCCTACGGGACAATCATATGGCTACACCTTC	CASSPTGQSYGYTF
.	TRBV5-1	TRBD2	TRBJ2-7	TGCGCCAGCAGCCCCGGACTAGTGGGGTCCTACGAGCAGTACTTC	CASSPGLVGSYEQYF
once	TRBV11-3	TRBD2	TRBJ2-1	TGTGCCAGCAGCTTTGCGGGAGACCCCTACAATGAGCAGTTCTTC	CASSFAGDPYNEQFF
.	TRBV7-9	.	TRBJ1-1	TGTGCCAGCAGCATATACAGGGAAGGGTACACTGAAGCTTTCTTT	CASSIYREGYTEAFF
few	TRBV2	TRBD1	TRBJ2-3	TGTGCCAGCACACCGGGGAGTGACAGGGGGACGCATACGCAGTATTTT	CASTPGSDRGTHTQYF
.	TRBV5-6	TRBD1	TRBJ1-2	TGTGCCAGCAGCAGGGGGACAGCTAACCCTAACTATGGCTACACCTTC	CASSRGTANPNYGYTF
.	TRBV18	TRBD1	TRBJ1-2	TGTGCCAGCTCACGCAGAGAACGGGACAGTTATGGCTACACCTTC	CASSRRERDSYGYTF
.	TRBV2	TRBD1	TRBJ1-1	TGTGCCAGCAGCGAAGGGACAGGTGCCACTGAAGCTTTCTTT	CASSEGTGATEAFF
.	TRBV4-1	TRBD2	TRBJ2-5	TGCGCCAGCAGCCAAGATCTAGCGGGACAAGAGACCCAGTACTTC	CASSQDLAGQETQYF
.	TRBV7-8	TRBD1	TRBJ1-2	TGTGCCAGCACCCTTTTCAGGACAGGGACGAACTATGGCTACACCTTC	CASTLFRTGTNYGYTF
.	TRBV15	.	TRBJ2-7	TGTGCCACCAGCAGAGATCGAGGGTCTGGTCCCGAGCAGTACTTC	CATSRDRGSGPEQYF
.	TRBV30	.	TRBJ2-7	TGTGCCTGGAGTAAACAGGGCATCCTACTCTACGAGCAGTACTTC	CAWSKQGILLYEQYF
.	TRBV19	TRBD1	TRBJ1-1	TGTGCCAGTAGTATGTCAGGGGGCACTGAAGCTTTCTTT	CASSMSGGTEAFF
.	TRBV2	.	TRBJ1-6	TGTGCCAGCAGCGTAGACAGAGCTCTGACCAATTCCCCCCTCCACTTT	CASSVDRALTNSPLHF
once	TRBV7-8	TRBD1	TRBJ1-2	TGTGCCAGCAGCTTCTCGACAGGGGGCGGGGGCTACACCTTC	CASSFSTGGGGYTF
few	TRBV6-1	.	TRBJ2-7	TGTGCCAGCAGTGAAAACCCAGGGTGGTCCTACGAGCAGTACTTC	CASSENPGWSYEQYF
once	TRBV19	TRBD2	TRBJ2-1	TGTGCCAGTAGTTTGAGCCGGGAGGGCTACAATGAGCAGTTCTTC	CASSLSREGYNEQFF
.	TRBV9	.	TRBJ2-1	TGTGCCAGCAGCGCCTCGACTAGAGGGAGTTCTAATGAGCAGTTCTTC	CASSASTRGSSNEQFF
once	TRBV5-1	TRBD2	TRBJ2-1	TGCGCCAGCAGCTTGGGCGGGGGGTCCTACAATGAGCAGTTCTTC	CASSLGGGSYNEQFF
.	TRBV6-1	TRBD1	TRBJ1-1	TGTGCCAGCCGTCTAGACTACAGGGGAGAAGCTTTCTTT	CASRLDYRGEAFF
.	TRBV19	TRBD1	TRBJ1-2	TGTGCCAGTAGTACCATAGTCGGGACAGATGCTCACTATGGCTACACCTTC	CASSTIVGTDAHYGYTF
.	TRBV7-2	TRBD2	TRBJ2-2	TGTGCCAGCAGCTCTGGACTAGCGGGAGCAGAGCTGTTTTTT	CASSSGLAGAELFF